Given below is one T cell receptor beta chain in context. Its cognate antigen is unknown. A CD45RO/CCR7/CD25/CD127/CD95/CD27 panel sorted naive, central memory, regulatory and stem cell-like memory CD4+ cells. Sorted populations all exceeded 98% purity. The investigators reverse transcribed all of the isolated RNA, so they sequenced expressed TCRB transcripts. Clones were sequenced by immunoSEQ multiplex PCR, and TCRdb holds only the in-frame ones, with some missing. Seen here are 450,000 to 550,000 clones, over 25% observed once, and the top ten hold about 0.065%. The source of the sample is a study of beta chain features in type 1 diabetes. Points from the study as a whole: There was a possibility that cDNA sequencing over-represented cells with high TCR expression.

J lost 9 bases, V lost 10 bases, and 4 bases had no gene match. The CDR3 runs 10 residues. Germline CDR1 is SGDLS and CDR2 is YYNGEE. Sequenced input: naive CD4+ T cells from blood. The TCR sequence derives from a man younger than 35 in good health. J is TRBJ2-1 and V is TRBV9; 7 bases agree with TRBD2. The CDR3: CAYCGGEQFF. In DNA form, the CDR3 reads TGTGCCTATTGCGGGGGTGAGCAGTTCTTC.